This section outlines one T cell receptor beta chain sequence together with its context. The length of the CDR3 is 15 residues. The ends were cut back, 0 bases at V and 2 bases at J, with 8 bases in the middle. Germline CDR1 reads LGHNA; CDR2 reads YSLEER. Assay: immunoSEQ multiplex PCR; the TCRdb copy retains only in-frame clones and omits some. The sample has approximately 110,000 clones, 92% seen once. The record originates from a study of T cell responses to AZD1222 COVID-19 vaccine. The sequencing here drew on peripheral blood, taken on day 0 of AZD1222 vaccination. This sequence joins TRBV4-3 and TRBJ1-5, with TRBD1 as a possible D gene (5 bases). This sequence originates from an adult in good health. Here the CDR3 DNA reads TGCGCCAGCAGCCAAGAAAGAGGGGGCAATCAGCCCCAGCATTTT. Amino acid sequence: CASSQERGGNQPQHF.